This TCR beta chain was profiled in a study of cytotoxic CD8 clonotypes in ibrutinib-treated CLL. Study background: For this cohort, patients were 10 to 11 relapsed/refractory and 15 treatment-naive, while 17 were IGHV unmutated. Collecting the response samples happened after a median 12 months of treatment, with a range of 6 to 36. On average, each sample had some 260,000 productive templates and almost 95,000 productive rearrangements.

CDR1 is GTSNPN and CDR2 is SVGIG in the germline V gene (reference sequence). V lost 2 bases to trimming and J lost 3 bases, with 8 bases between them. This CDR3 spans 12 amino acids. Profiled with immunoSEQ multiplex PCR; TCRdb holds only in-frame clones, not every one. The sample yields 150,000 or so clones, about 80% seen once. The input for sequencing was PBMCs, taken after 24 months of ibrutinib treatment. The rearrangement uses TRBV30 and TRBJ2-7; D is undetermined. The TCR was taken from a human donor with chronic lymphocytic leukemia. The CDR3 nucleotides are TGTGCCTGGAGTCCGTCTGGCTACGAGCAGTACTTC. Protein sequence: CAWSPSGYEQYF.